One and the same sample provided the 25 T cell receptor beta chains below, sequenced in a study of blood T cell repertoires in COVID-19. Sequenced by immunoSEQ multiplex PCR; TCRdb stores in-frame clones only, minus some. Of roughly 72,000 clones listed, 85% to 90% were seen once; the top ten hold roughly 20%. Sequencing was carried out using peripheral blood. These receptors were collected from a human donor in a cohort sampled during active COVID-19.

V gene TRBV5-1 combines with J gene TRBJ2-2; tentatively, D is TRBD1 (5 bases). CDR3 size: 15 residues. V shed 0 bases and J shed 4 bases, with 10 bases lying between them. The germline V gene encodes CDR1 SGHRS and CDR2 YFSETQ. The CDR3 DNA follows: TGCGCCAGCAGCTTGGGGGCGCAGGGCACCGGGGAGCTGTTTTTT. It yields the protein CASSLGAQGTGELFF.

V is TRBV27 and J is TRBJ2-3, with 11 bases that match TRBD2. Germline CDR1 is MNHEY and CDR2 is SMNVEV (reference sequence). This CDR3 region has 15 residues. With 7 bases clipped from V and 3 bases from J, the junction kept 6 bases outside the gene matches. The CDR3 DNA sequence: TGTGCCAGCACCCCGGGACTAGCGGTTACAGATACGCAGTATTTT. Protein product: CASTPGLAVTDTQYF.

The V call is TRBV7-2, the J call TRBJ1-3; D might be TRBD1 (5 bases). Looked up from germline, CDR1 is SGHTA and CDR2 is FQGNSA. Between the trimmed V and J ends, which lost 2 bases and 0 bases, there was a span of 11 bases. This CDR3 region has 16 residues. CDR3 in amino acids: CASSLQAGSSGNTIYF. CDR3 nucleotides: TGTGCCAGCAGCTTACAGGCAGGGTCCTCTGGAAACACCATATATTTT.

The gene calls are TRBV5-1 and TRBJ2-7, with D possibly TRBD2 on 6 matching bases. V was clipped by 4 bases and J by 0 bases, with 17 bases between them. Germline values: CDR1 SGHRS, CDR2 YFSETQ. This CDR3 comprises 16 residues. CDR3 residues: CASSKEGLASSYEQYF. CDR3 bases: TGCGCCAGCAGCAAAGAGGGACTGGCGAGCTCCTACGAGCAGTACTTC.

The chain combines TRBV2 with TRBJ2-1, with 10 bases lining up with TRBD1. After removal of 4 bases from V and 4 bases from J, the junction contained 1 base not matched to a gene. CDR1 is SNHLY, CDR2 FYNNEI, per germline. The CDR3 is made up of 14 amino acids. In DNA form, the CDR3 reads TGTGCCAGCAGTGGACAGGGGGCTTACAATGAGCAGTTCTTC. It yields the protein CASSGQGAYNEQFF.

The chain recombines TRBV2 with TRBJ2-3, with 14 bases identical to TRBD2. The CDR3 length is 16 residues. The germline V gene encodes CDR1 SNHLY and CDR2 FYNNEI. V dropped 6 bases and J dropped 7; count of bases not matched to a gene: 9. CDR3 nucleotide sequence: TGTGCCAGCAGGACGGGGGGACTAGCGGGAGAGTATACGCAGTATTTT. This translates into CASRTGGLAGEYTQYF.

The chain carries TRBV15 and TRBJ1-4; D perhaps matches TRBD1 (5 bases). The germline V and J ends were trimmed by 1 base and 8 bases, with 17 bases remaining between them. Per the germline V gene, CDR1 is LNHNV and CDR2 is YYDKDF (reference sequence). This CDR3 comprises 16 residues. Here the CDR3 DNA reads TGTGCCACCAGCAGAGGCGGGGCCGTCCGAGGAGAAAAACTGTTTTTT. Protein product: CATSRGGAVRGEKLFF.

The rearrangement links TRBV28 to TRBJ2-5; 11 bases fit TRBD2. Germline V gene sequence: CDR1 MDHEN, CDR2 SYDVKM. The length of the CDR3 is 18 residues. The trim removed 9 bases at V and 7 bases at J, leaving 22 bases unmatched. CDR3 in DNA: TGTGCCAGTTCATACAGGGGACTAGCGGAGACGGAACGAGGGACCCAGTACTTC. It yields the protein CASSYRGLAETERGTQYF.

The rearrangement links TRBV6-5 to TRBJ2-1, with 9 nucleotides matching TRBD1. CDR3 size: 16 residues. The germline gives CDR1 MNHEY, CDR2 SVGAGI. V shed 2 bases and J 4 bases; nucleotides not matched to a gene: 6. The CDR3 region is CASSYGRDRVYNEQFF. The CDR3 nucleotides read TGTGCCAGCAGTTACGGCCGGGACAGGGTGTACAATGAGCAGTTCTTC.

The chain has TRBV19 and TRBJ1-1; 9 bases fit TRBD1. The junction had 7 bases not matched to a gene; V was cut back by 7 bases and J by 1 base. From germline, CDR1 is LNHDA and CDR2 SQIVND (reference sequence). CDR3 size: 15 residues. As DNA, the CDR3 is TGTGCCAGTAATCTCCGGGACAGGGCGAACACTGAAGCTTTCTTT. This gives the protein CASNLRDRANTEAFF.

This clone has just one count. The V call is TRBV9, the J call TRBJ1-4, with 7 bases lining up with TRBD1. Germline CDR1 is SGDLS and CDR2 is YYNGEE. This CDR3 comprises 13 residues. V trimming: 6 bases; J trimming: 5 bases; junction bases outside the gene matches: 4. The CDR3 coding sequence is TGTGCCAGCAACAGGGGTCAAAATGAAAAACTGTTTTTT. The encoded protein is CASNRGQNEKLFF.

The rearrangement joins TRBV19 to TRBJ1-5; D unresolved. The V end was cut by 8 bases, the J end by 0 bases, with 23 bases between. The CDR3 totals 18 residues. Germline CDR1 is LNHDA and CDR2 is SQIVND (reference sequence). CDR3 sequence reads: CASALEGEPTYSNQPQHF. The CDR3, as DNA: TGTGCCAGTGCCCTCGAGGGCGAACCGACCTATAGCAATCAGCCCCAGCATTTT.

On this clone itself: The sample holds other DNA sequences that translate to the same CDR3. This sequence joins TRBV9 and TRBJ2-7; 7 nucleotides match TRBD1. CDR3 size: 13 residues. Germline CDR1 SGDLS, CDR2 YYNGEE. The V segment lost 3 bases and the J segment 2 bases; nucleotides outside the gene matches: 2. The CDR3 DNA reads as TGTGCCAGCAGCGGACAGGGAGCCTACGAGCAGTACTTC. Translated, it gives CASSGQGAYEQYF.

The chain links TRBV7-7 to TRBJ1-3, with 7 bases identical to TRBD1. Per germline, CDR1 SSHAT and CDR2 FNYEAQ (reference sequence). The CDR3 extends over 15 amino acids. V was clipped by 5 bases and J by 1 base; unmatched bases: 5. CDR3 loop: CASSPMTGSGNTIYF. CDR3 sequence (DNA): TGTGCCAGCAGCCCTATGACAGGGTCTGGAAACACCATATATTTT.

V and J are TRBV29-1 and TRBJ2-7, with 11 bases identical to TRBD1. This CDR3 contains 14 residues. V lost 6 bases and J lost 2; bases outside the gene matches: 6. Germline values: CDR1 SQVTM, CDR2 ANQGSEA. The DNA of the CDR3 is TGCAGCGTAGGCGGGACAGGGGGAACCTACGAGCAGTACTTC. Translated: CSVGGTGGTYEQYF.

CDR3 region: CASSDTRRYEQYF. The CDR3 DNA reads as TGCGCCAGCAGTGATACCAGGCGCTACGAGCAGTACTTC. This chain joins TRBV10-2 and TRBJ2-7; D not certain. This CDR3 spans 13 amino acids. Germline lookup yields CDR1 WSHSY and CDR2 SAAADI. The germline V and J ends were trimmed by 3 bases and 3 bases, with 9 bases remaining between them.

V is TRBV6-5 and J is TRBJ2-2; 7 positions match TRBD2. Per the germline V gene, CDR1 is MNHEY and CDR2 is SVGAGI. The CDR3 covers 15 residues. Trimming took 5 bases from V and 1 from J; bases not matched to a gene: 4. In DNA, the CDR3 is TGTGCCAGCAGTACTAGCGTGGGGAACACCGGGGAGCTGTTTTTT. This gives the protein CASSTSVGNTGELFF.

The J gene is TRBJ2-7, the V gene TRBV5-1, with 7 bases matching TRBD1. The trim removed 7 bases at V and 4 bases at J, leaving 14 bases unmatched. The germline gives CDR1 SGHRS, CDR2 YFSETQ. CDR3 length equals 15 residues. The CDR3: CASATRRGGAYEQYF. The CDR3 nucleotides read TGCGCCAGCGCCACACGCCGAGGGGGCGCGTACGAGCAGTACTTC.

The chain links TRBV5-1 to TRBJ1-4, with TRBD1 matching over 7 bases. The V segment lost 3 bases and the J segment 4 bases; nucleotides outside the gene matches: 3. The length of the CDR3 is 14 residues. The germline V gene encodes CDR1 SGHRS and CDR2 YFSETQ. The CDR3 DNA reads as TGCGCCAGCAGCTATCAGGGGGATAATGAAAAACTGTTTTTT. Residues: CASSYQGDNEKLFF. Variable domain in full (rest from reference TRBV5-1 and TRBJ1-4): KAGVTQTPRYLIKTRGQQVTLSCSPISGHRSVSWYQQTPGQGLQFLFEYFSETQRNKGNFPGRFSGRQFSNSRSEMNVSTLELGDSALYLCASSYQGDNEKLFFGSGTQLSVL.

This sequence joins TRBV7-3 and TRBJ2-5, with 8 nucleotides matching TRBD2. The junction had 0 bases not matched to a gene; V was cut back by 0 bases and J by 3 bases. This CDR3 has 14 amino acids. Germline assignment: CDR1 SGHTA and CDR2 FQGTGA. The CDR3 region has the DNA TGTGCCAGCAGCTTAACCGGGGGGGAAGAGACCCAGTACTTC. Translation gives CASSLTGGEETQYF.

This clone showed up just once. This chain joins TRBV7-6 and TRBJ2-5; a possible D gene is TRBD2 (6 bases). V was pared by 1 base and J by 1 base, with 7 bases between. The CDR3 consists of 14 residues. Germline V gene lookup returns CDR1 SGHVS and CDR2 FNYEAQ. CDR3 in amino acids: CASSLGGAQETQYF. The DNA for the CDR3 is TGTGCCAGCAGCTTAGGCGGGGCCCAAGAGACCCAGTACTTC. Full variable domain (outside the CDR3, taken from reference TRBV7-6 and TRBJ2-5): GAGVSQSPRYKVTKRGQDVALRCDPISGHVSLYWYRQALGQGPEFLTYFNYEAQQDKSGLPNDRFSAERPEGSISTLTIQRTEQRDSAMYRCASSLGGAQETQYFGPGTRLLVL.

This clone was observed a handful of times. A read error may produce the germline difference seen at one junction end. This rearrangement joins TRBV6-6 to TRBJ2-2, with 12 positions matching TRBD1. From germline, CDR1 is MNHNY and CDR2 SVGAGI (reference sequence). This CDR3 is built from 12 residues. Here the CDR3 reads CAGQGASGELFF. The CDR3, as DNA: TGCGCGGGACAGGGGGCGTCCGGGGAGCTGTTTTTT.

The J gene is TRBJ2-7, the V gene TRBV6-2 or TRBV6-3, with 9 bases matching TRBD1. Germline values: CDR1 MNHEY, CDR2 SVGEGT. This CDR3 contains 14 residues. The junction had 7 bases not matched to a gene; V was cut back by 6 bases and J by 4 bases. The CDR3 sequence: CASSGTGRSYEQYF. The CDR3, as DNA: TGTGCCAGCAGCGGGACAGGGCGGTCATACGAGCAGTACTTC.

The chain has TRBV3-1 (or the pseudogene TRBV3-2) and TRBJ2-2, with D tentatively TRBD2 (6 bases). V was pared by 1 base and J by 0 bases, with 15 bases between. This CDR3 is built from 18 residues. CDR1 is LGHDT, CDR2 YNNKEL, per germline (reference sequence). Here the CDR3 reads CASSQAGGTRANTGELFF. Here the CDR3 DNA reads TGTGCCAGCAGCCAAGCCGGAGGGACTCGGGCGAACACCGGGGAGCTGTTTTTT.

This chain joins TRBV6-5 and TRBJ2-7, with a tentative D call TRBD1 (6 bases). The CDR3 runs to 14 residues. V was shortened by 0 bases and J by 5 bases, with 11 bases between the two germline ends. The germline gives CDR1 MNHEY, CDR2 SVGAGI. The chain's CDR3 is CASSYSAGVHEQYF. The CDR3 region has the DNA TGTGCCAGCAGTTACTCGGCAGGGGTCCACGAGCAGTACTTC.